A single sample gave rise to the 15 T cell receptor beta chains below, sequenced in a study of blood T cell repertoires in COVID-19. TCRdb keeps only in-frame clones here, not all; method: immunoSEQ multiplex PCR. Seen here are 200,000 to 250,000 clones, approximately 85% observed once, and the top ten hold approximately 7.6%. The sample consisted of peripheral blood. These receptors all come from a woman older than 75 with COVID-19, enrolled during active disease.

The chain joins TRBV7-2 to TRBJ2-2, with D possibly matching TRBD2 (5 bases). The CDR3 runs to 15 residues. The V gene lost 0 bases and the J gene lost 6 bases, with 11 bases spanning the gap. Germline CDR1 is SGHTA and CDR2 is FQGNSA. Here the CDR3 reads CASSLALARAGELFF. The CDR3 region has the DNA TGTGCCAGCAGCTTAGCGCTCGCGAGGGCCGGGGAGCTGTTTTTT. The full variable domain, rest sourced from reference TRBV7-2 and TRBJ2-2, is GAGVSQSPSNKVTEKGKDVELRCDPISGHTALYWYRQSLGQGLEFLIYFQGNSAPDKSGLPSDRFSAERTGGSVSTLTIQRTQQEDSAVYLCASSLALARAGELFFGEGSRLTVL.

V is TRBV15 and J is TRBJ1-2; TRBD1 is a possible D gene (5 bases). CDR1 and CDR2 from the germline V gene are LNHNV and YYDKDF (reference sequence). V gave up 1 base and J gave up 2 bases, with 11 bases separating them. The CDR3 is made up of 15 amino acids. DNA of the CDR3: TGTGCCACCAGCAGAGGCCCCGGGGGGAACTATGGCTACACCTTC. Encoded protein: CATSRGPGGNYGYTF.

V and J are TRBV2 and TRBJ1-2; maybe TRBD1 (6 bases). Trimming cost V 6 bases and J 8 bases, with 13 bases left between them. The CDR3 spans 12 residues. In germline, CDR1 is SNHLY, CDR2 FYNNEI. Here the CDR3 reads CASRWAGGGYTF. The CDR3 bases are TGTGCCAGCAGATGGGCGGGGGGCGGCTACACCTTC.

The V and J genes are TRBV5-1 and TRBJ1-2, with TRBD1 as a possible D gene (6 bases). CDR3 length equals 14 residues. Per germline, CDR1 SGHRS and CDR2 YFSETQ. V dropped 0 bases and J dropped 3 bases, with 9 bases sitting between them. DNA of the CDR3: TGCGCCAGCAGCTTGGATGGGGGCGACTATGGCTACACCTTC. It translates to CASSLDGGDYGYTF. Full variable domain (rest looked up from reference TRBV5-1 and TRBJ1-2): KAGVTQTPRYLIKTRGQQVTLSCSPISGHRSVSWYQQTPGQGLQFLFEYFSETQRNKGNFPGRFSGRQFSNSRSEMNVSTLELGDSALYLCASSLDGGDYGYTFGSGTRLTVV.

This clone appeared a single time. The chain employs TRBV7-8 and TRBJ2-7, with a tentative D call TRBD1 (5 bases). The V end was cut by 5 bases, the J end by 6 bases, with 17 bases between. The V gene's germline CDR1 is SGHVS and CDR2 FQNEAQ. This CDR3 is built from 14 residues. The CDR3 sequence is CASSQTVYGSEQYF. The CDR3 nucleotides are TGTGCCAGCAGCCAGACAGTATATGGAAGCGAGCAGTACTTC. Together with reference TRBV7-8 and TRBJ2-7, the CDR3 gives the full variable domain: GAGVSQSPRYKVAKRGQDVALRCDPISGHVSLFWYQQALGQGPEFLTYFQNEAQLDKSGLPSDRFFAERPEGSVSTLKIQRTQQEDSAVYLCASSQTVYGSEQYFGPGTRLTVT.

The chain links TRBV18 to TRBJ2-7, with unresolved D. The CDR3 covers 15 residues. V lost 2 bases and J lost 0, with 11 bases in between. The germline gives CDR1 KGHSH, CDR2 LQKENI. The CDR3 reads CASSPGRDSSYEQYF. CDR3 bases: TGTGCCAGCTCACCAGGTCGCGACTCCTCCTACGAGCAGTACTTC.

The chain couples TRBV7-2 to TRBJ1-4; 9 bases line up with TRBD1. The CDR3 is 14 amino acids. The V and J ends lost 6 bases and 7 bases, in that order; junction bases with no gene match: 6. The germline gives CDR1 SGHTA, CDR2 FQGNSA. The CDR3 DNA reads as TGTGCCAGCAGTCCGGGACAGGGACGTGAAAAACTGTTTTTT. It translates to CASSPGQGREKLFF.

This clone was counted only a few times. CDR3: CASSPRGGGNQPQHF. For the CDR3, the DNA is TGTGCCAGCAGTCCGCGAGGGGGCGGGAATCAGCCCCAGCATTTT. The chain is built from TRBV28 and TRBJ1-5; 7 positions agree with TRBD1. The V gene's germline CDR1 is MDHEN and CDR2 SYDVKM. The CDR3 has 15 residues. Trimming cost V 5 bases and J 4 bases; bases outside gene matches: 8.

This chain uses TRBV28 with TRBJ1-5, with unresolved D. Germline CDR1 MDHEN, CDR2 SYDVKM. The CDR3 runs 15 residues. Trimming pared 3 bases from V and 2 bases from J, leaving 11 bases between. In nucleotides, the CDR3 is TGTGCCAGCAGTTTTTCCAGGTCGCGCAATCAGCCCCAGCATTTT. This sequence encodes CASSFSRSRNQPQHF. Using reference TRBV28 and TRBJ1-5 for the parts outside the CDR3, the full variable domain is DVKVTQSSRYLVKRTGEKVFLECVQDMDHENMFWYRQDPGLGLRLIYFSYDVKMKEKGDIPEGYSVSREKKERFSLILESASTNQTSMYLCASSFSRSRNQPQHFGDGTRLSIL.

The chain uses TRBV27 and TRBJ2-5, with 10 bases aligning to TRBD2. Losses at the gene ends were 5 bases for V and 1 base for J; bases not matched to a gene: 7. The CDR3 spans 16 residues. Germline V gives CDR1 MNHEY, CDR2 SMNVEV (reference sequence). CDR3 in amino acids: CASSPLRTSGQETQYF. The DNA of the CDR3 is TGTGCCAGCAGTCCCCTCCGGACTAGCGGCCAAGAGACCCAGTACTTC.

A few counts support this clone. The rearrangement links TRBV28 to TRBJ1-5; no definite D call. CDR3 size: 16 residues. Per germline, CDR1 MDHEN and CDR2 SYDVKM. The ends were cut back, 6 bases at V and 7 bases at J, with 22 bases in the middle. The CDR3 DNA reads as TGTGCCAGCAGGGAATTGGCAGGCCGTAGTGCGCAGCCCCAGCATTTT. Its protein is CASRELAGRSAQPQHF.

The V and J genes are TRBV19 and TRBJ1-2, with TRBD1 matching 9 bases. CDR3 length: 16 amino acids. Germline values: CDR1 LNHDA, CDR2 SQIVND (reference sequence). V dropped 6 bases and J dropped 4; count of bases not matched to a gene: 12. The CDR3 DNA follows: TGTGCCAGTAGCCATAATCCGGGACAGGGACCCTATGGCTACACCTTC. Protein product: CASSHNPGQGPYGYTF.

The chain joins TRBV10-2 to TRBJ1-2; D might be TRBD1 (6 bases). V gave up 1 base and J gave up 7 bases, with 13 bases separating them. CDR3 length equals 14 residues. The V gene's germline CDR1 is WSHSY and CDR2 SAAADI. The CDR3 nucleotides are TGCGCCAGCAGTGAGTTACCGACAGGCACTGGCTACACCTTC. This encodes CASSELPTGTGYTF.

The genes are TRBV28 and TRBJ2-1; 8 bases are a match to TRBD2. V was pared by 8 bases and J by 9 bases, with 12 bases of the junction left unmatched. This CDR3 region has 14 residues. Germline V gene data show CDR1 as MDHEN and CDR2 as SYDVKM. In DNA form, the CDR3 reads TGTGCCAGCCTGCGAGCGGGAGATGGCGGTGAGCAGTTCTTC. This codes for CASLRAGDGGEQFF.

The chain couples TRBV24-1 to TRBJ2-1, with 8 bases that match TRBD1. J lost 3 bases, V lost 3 bases, and 12 bases had no gene match. This CDR3 contains 18 residues. Germline CDR1 KGHDR, CDR2 SFDVKD. This CDR3 is CATSDPSSTGENYNEQFF. CDR3 DNA sequence: TGTGCCACCAGTGATCCCTCCTCGACAGGGGAAAACTACAATGAGCAGTTCTTC.